This T cell receptor (beta chain) was documented in a study of long-term antiretroviral therapy in people with HIV. CDR3 size: 14 residues. V was pared by 4 bases and J by 1 base, with 8 bases between. The germline V gene has CDR1 SGDLS and CDR2 YYNGEE. Without exception, participants with HIV were treated in the United States. With respect to this clone: Its target is not known.

Study-wide results and caveats: Dominance of pre-ART expanded clones persisted, fluctuating and often declining after ART. Repertoires with HIV possessed tighter CDR3 length spans than those of controls.

Survey-level resolution applied to immunoSEQ assay v3.0. Method: immunoSEQ multiplex PCR; TCRdb's copy keeps in-frame clones and lacks some. The sample has tens of thousands of clones, roughly nine tenths seen once; the top ten hold roughly 4%. The source of this sequence is a man in his late teens or twenties with HIV. V gene TRBV9 combines with J gene TRBJ1-4; D not resolved. The material was unsorted PBMCs, obtained 3.1 years after starting antiretroviral therapy. CDR3 protein: CASSPTKTNEKLFF. DNA for the CDR3: TGTGCCAGCAGCCCCACCAAAACTAATGAAAAACTGTTTTTT.